The next 29 T cell receptor beta chains were all read from a single sample in a study of blood T cell repertoires in COVID-19. The table came from immunoSEQ multiplex PCR; TCRdb's copy has only in-frame clones and leaves some out. The repertoire holds about 80,000 clones, with about 83% as singletons. Sequencing was carried out using peripheral blood. All receptors come from a woman aged 80 or over with active or convalescent COVID-19.

The sample holds one count of this clone. The chain is built from TRBV10-2 and TRBJ2-3; D might be TRBD2 (7 bases). This CDR3 is built from 15 residues. The V and J ends lost 0 bases and 6 bases respectively, with 13 bases between them. Germline V gives CDR1 WSHSY, CDR2 SAAADI. The CDR3 region has the DNA TGCGCCAGCAGTGAGTCGGGGGGGCGAACGGATACGCAGTATTTT. Protein: CASSESGGRTDTQYF.

J is TRBJ1-6 and V is TRBV6-2 or TRBV6-3; D uncertain. The germline V and J ends were trimmed by 4 bases and 7 bases, with 11 bases remaining between them. This CDR3 has 14 amino acids. Per germline, CDR1 MNHEY and CDR2 SVGEGT. The CDR3 region has the DNA TGTGCCAGCAGTTTTAACATACCGAATTCACCCCTCCACTTT. Translated: CASSFNIPNSPLHF.

This clone appeared once. The rearrangement uses TRBV29-1 and TRBJ1-2, with unresolved D. CDR3 length: 11 amino acids. The ends were cut back, 2 bases at V and 8 bases at J, with 9 bases in the middle. Germline V gene data show CDR1 as SQVTM and CDR2 as ANQGSEA. CDR3 loop: CSVESGNGYTF. Here the CDR3 DNA reads TGCAGCGTTGAATCCGGGAACGGCTACACCTTC.

The chain is built from TRBV3-1 (or the pseudogene TRBV3-2) and TRBJ2-7; 7 nucleotides agree with TRBD2. J gave up 6 bases and V 5 bases, and 7 bases lay outside the gene matches. Germline V gene data show CDR1 as LGHDT and CDR2 as YNNKEL (reference sequence). The CDR3 has 13 amino acids. CDR3 sequence reads: CASSTTGGGEQYF. In nucleotides, the CDR3 is TGTGCCAGCAGCACCACGGGGGGAGGCGAGCAGTACTTC.

This chain joins TRBV6-5 and TRBJ2-1; 9 bases agree with TRBD1. J lost 12 bases, V lost 2 bases, and 8 bases had no gene match. This CDR3 comprises 14 residues. Germline V gives CDR1 MNHEY, CDR2 SVGAGI. The CDR3 is CASSYGGTGSVQFF. In nucleotides, the CDR3 is TGTGCCAGCAGTTACGGAGGGACAGGGTCTGTGCAGTTCTTC.

The chain combines TRBV12-5 with TRBJ2-3; TRBD2 matches 7 bases. CDR3 length: 12 amino acids. The V gene end was trimmed by 9 bases and the J gene end by 5 bases; junction bases not matched to a gene: 5. In germline, CDR1 is LGHNT, CDR2 FRNRAP. CDR3 nucleotides: TGTGCTAGCGCGGGGGTAGGAGATACGCAGTATTTT. This codes for CASAGVGDTQYF.

This chain uses TRBV5-8 with TRBJ2-7, with 8 bases aligning to TRBD2. Trimming took 3 bases from V and 2 from J; bases not matched to a gene: 4. The CDR3 has 14 amino acids. Germline CDR1 reads SGHTS; CDR2 reads YDEGEE. Here the CDR3 DNA reads TGTGCCAGCAGCTCGGGACTAGGTCCCTACGAGCAGTACTTC. Translation: CASSSGLGPYEQYF.

V gene TRBV6-5 combines with J gene TRBJ1-4; TRBD1 might be the D (5 bases). V was trimmed by 5 bases and J by 3 bases, leaving 13 bases between them. Germline CDR1 is MNHEY and CDR2 is SVGAGI. The CDR3 is 15 residues long. In nucleotides, the CDR3 is TGTGCCAGCAGTCTGGACGGGACTGCTAATGAAAAACTGTTTTTT. Encoded protein: CASSLDGTANEKLFF.

The V gene is TRBV24-1, the J gene TRBJ2-3; TRBD1 aligns across 7 bases. V shed 3 bases and J 6 bases; nucleotides not matched to a gene: 11. Germline V gives CDR1 KGHDR, CDR2 SFDVKD. The CDR3 is made up of 16 amino acids. CDR3 in amino acids: CATSDPMTGFRDTQYF. Here the CDR3 DNA reads TGTGCCACCAGTGATCCAATGACAGGGTTCCGGGATACGCAGTATTTT.

CDR3 coding DNA: TGTGCCATCAGTGATTGGGGCGGAGGGGCCAACGTCCTGACTTTC. This sequence encodes CAISDWGGGANVLTF. This chain links TRBV10-3 with TRBJ2-6; D is perhaps TRBD1 (5 bases). This CDR3 comprises 15 residues. V dropped 3 bases and J dropped 4 bases, with 10 bases sitting between them. Germline V gene sequence: CDR1 ENHRY, CDR2 SYGVKD.

V is TRBV6-6 and J is TRBJ1-4, with D perhaps matching TRBD1 (6 bases). The CDR3 has 14 residues. The V gene lost 4 bases and the J gene lost 8 bases, with 14 bases spanning the gap. Germline CDR1 is MNHNY and CDR2 is SVGAGI (reference sequence). CDR3 region: CASSSGQRGEKLFF. The CDR3 nucleotides are TGTGCCAGCAGTTCAGGACAGAGGGGAGAAAAACTGTTTTTT.

This clone was observed a few times. The chain links TRBV20-1 to TRBJ2-3; TRBD2 matches 14 bases. CDR1 DFQATT and CDR2 SNEGSKA come from the germline V gene (reference sequence). Germline trimming cut 3 bases from V and 2 bases from J; bases unmatched to any gene: 4. This CDR3 is built from 16 residues. The CDR3: CSASRLAGGDTDTQYF. CDR3 DNA sequence: TGCAGTGCTAGTCGACTAGCGGGGGGGGACACAGATACGCAGTATTTT.

The chain links TRBV11-3 to TRBJ2-1; 12 nucleotides agree with TRBD2. CDR1 and CDR2 (germline): SGHNT, YENEEA. V was pared by 5 bases and J by 3 bases, with 5 bases of the junction left unmatched. The CDR3 has 16 residues. CDR3 residues: CASSPSSGRDYNEQFF. For the CDR3, the DNA is TGTGCCAGCAGCCCATCTAGCGGGAGGGACTACAATGAGCAGTTCTTC.

The rearrangement links TRBV11-2 to TRBJ2-2; D gene uncertain. Germline CDR1 is SGHAT and CDR2 is FQNNGV. The ends were cut back, 3 bases at V and 3 bases at J, with 11 bases in the middle. The CDR3 has 15 amino acids. The CDR3 coding sequence is TGTGCCAGCAGCTTGGGCTATCGGCACACCGGGGAGCTGTTTTTT. This encodes CASSLGYRHTGELFF. The variable domain in full, completed from reference TRBV11-2 and TRBJ2-2, reads EAGVAQSPRYKIIEKRQSVAFWCNPISGHATLYWYQQILGQGPKLLIQFQNNGVVDDSQLPKDRFSAERLKGVDSTLKIQPAKLEDSAVYLCASSLGYRHTGELFFGEGSRLTVL.

This clone was counted a single time. The V call is TRBV5-5, the J call TRBJ2-2; 8 bases line up with TRBD1. Germline CDR1 and CDR2: SGHKS and YYEKEE (reference sequence). Germline trimming cut 0 bases from V and 8 bases from J; bases unmatched to any gene: 6. There are 15 residues in the CDR3. CDR3 amino acids: CASSLVAQGAGELFF. The CDR3 region has the DNA TGTGCCAGCAGCTTGGTGGCTCAGGGGGCAGGGGAGCTGTTTTTT.

The chain couples TRBV15 to TRBJ2-5; possibly TRBD2 for D (5 bases). The ends were cut back, 5 bases at V and 0 bases at J, with 10 bases in the middle. This CDR3 contains 14 residues. The germline V gene has CDR1 LNHNV and CDR2 YYDKDF (reference sequence). The CDR3 reads CATSDPGYQETQYF. In nucleotides, the CDR3 is TGTGCCACCAGCGACCCGGGGTACCAAGAGACCCAGTACTTC.

This clone was picked up a small number of times. This rearrangement joins TRBV24-1 to TRBJ1-4; 7 bases are a match to TRBD1. V shed 5 bases, J shed 8 bases, and the junction held 13 bases outside the gene matches. Per germline, CDR1 KGHDR and CDR2 SFDVKD. This CDR3 has 16 amino acids. Here the CDR3 DNA reads TGTGCCACCAGTGTCTCCTACAGGGGAGCAGGCGAAAAACTGTTTTTT. Its translation: CATSVSYRGAGEKLFF.

The CDR3 sequence is CATSSERGLTGELFF. CDR3 DNA: TGTGCCACCAGTTCCGAGCGGGGGCTTACCGGGGAGCTGTTTTTT. The V gene is TRBV24-1, the J gene TRBJ2-2; 8 bases are a match to TRBD2. The V gene's germline CDR1 is KGHDR and CDR2 SFDVKD. V lost 6 bases and J lost 5; bases outside the gene matches: 7. CDR3 length equals 15 residues.

This sequence joins TRBV11-2 and TRBJ2-6; D is possibly TRBD1 (6 bases). CDR1 and CDR2 (germline): SGHAT, FQNNGV. V was cut by 7 bases and J by 1 base, with 20 bases left in between. This CDR3 is built from 18 residues. DNA of the CDR3: TGTGCCAGCACCCAACGGCAGGGGTTTTCTTCTGGGGCCAACGTCCTGACTTTC. It specifies CASTQRQGFSSGANVLTF.

The chain combines TRBV28 with TRBJ2-5; TRBD1 aligns across 7 bases. V shed 3 bases and J 7 bases; nucleotides not matched to a gene: 14. This CDR3 is built from 16 residues. CDR1 is MDHEN and CDR2 is SYDVKM in the germline V gene. The CDR3 nucleotides read TGTGCCAGCAGTTTGGCGAACAGGGGATCCCTAAGGACCCAGTACTTC. Residues: CASSLANRGSLRTQYF.

This sequence joins TRBV6-6 and TRBJ1-2; D unclear. There are 13 residues in the CDR3. Between the trimmed V and J ends, which lost 2 bases and 5 bases, there was a span of 9 bases. CDR1 and CDR2 from the germline V gene are MNHNY and SVGAGI (reference sequence). The DNA for the CDR3 is TGTGCCAGCAGTTACGTGACACTGTATGGCTACACCTTC. This sequence encodes CASSYVTLYGYTF.

The chain combines TRBV18 with TRBJ2-3; D is possibly TRBD1 (6 bases). The CDR3 is 22 residues long. From germline, CDR1 is KGHSH and CDR2 LQKENI. V lost 2 bases and J 0 bases, leaving 30 bases between the germline ends. CDR3 region: CASSPRQSSRGPPIDSTDTQYF. DNA of the CDR3: TGTGCCAGCTCACCAAGGCAGTCTAGCAGGGGTCCTCCTATCGATAGCACAGATACGCAGTATTTT.

DNA of the CDR3: TGTGCCAGCAGTTTGGGGCTAGCGGGAGTCGAGCAGTACTTC. As protein: CASSLGLAGVEQYF. The rearrangement uses TRBV27 and TRBJ2-7; 10 positions agree with TRBD2. With 3 bases clipped from V and 6 bases from J, the junction kept 5 bases outside the gene matches. Germline V gene data show CDR1 as MNHEY and CDR2 as SMNVEV (reference sequence). The CDR3 length is 14 residues.

J is TRBJ2-6 and V is TRBV10-3, with 11 nucleotides matching TRBD1. The CDR3 covers 18 residues. With V trimmed by 4 bases and J by 5 bases, 10 bases remained unmatched. The germline V gene encodes CDR1 ENHRY and CDR2 SYGVKD. The CDR3 loop is CAISAGTGGVNRANVLTF. The CDR3 nucleotides are TGTGCCATCAGTGCGGGGACAGGGGGGGTGAATAGGGCCAACGTCCTGACTTTC.

The chain links TRBV27 to TRBJ2-2; TRBD2 aligns across 9 bases. Looked up from germline, CDR1 is MNHEY and CDR2 is SMNVEV (reference sequence). V lost 1 base and J lost 1; bases outside the gene matches: 4. The CDR3 length is 17 residues. CDR3 nucleotide sequence: TGTGCCAGCAGTTTATTGGCTAGCGGGGTGAACACCGGGGAGCTGTTTTTT. Amino acids: CASSLLASGVNTGELFF.

This chain connects TRBV24-1 to TRBJ2-1; 14 bases map to TRBD2. With 4 bases clipped from V and 0 bases from J, the junction kept 10 bases outside the gene matches. The CDR3 runs to 20 residues. The germline V gene has CDR1 KGHDR and CDR2 SFDVKD. The chain's CDR3 is CATSDPGTSGGPSSYNEQFF. CDR3 DNA sequence: TGTGCCACCAGTGACCCCGGGACTAGCGGGGGCCCTAGCTCCTACAATGAGCAGTTCTTC.

The chain is built from TRBV3-1 (or the pseudogene TRBV3-2) and TRBJ2-1, with 11 nucleotides matching TRBD2. The length of the CDR3 is 17 residues. Losses at the gene ends were 0 bases for V and 4 bases for J; bases not matched to a gene: 5. Germline assignment: CDR1 LGHDT and CDR2 YNNKEL (reference sequence). The CDR3 spells CASSQDLGLAEYNEQFF. The CDR3 nucleotides read TGTGCCAGCAGCCAAGATTTGGGACTAGCGGAGTACAATGAGCAGTTCTTC.

In its sample, this clone was seen once. The CDR3 is CASSPGTGFSNQPQHF. CDR3 nucleotide sequence: TGTGCCAGCTCACCGGGGACAGGATTCAGCAATCAGCCCCAGCATTTT. This chain connects TRBV18 to TRBJ1-5, with TRBD1 matching 8 bases. V was pared by 3 bases and J by 1 base, with 5 bases of the junction left unmatched. CDR1 and CDR2 (germline): KGHSH, LQKENI. This CDR3 contains 16 residues.

The V gene is TRBV5-1, the J gene TRBJ2-7, with D unresolved. The CDR3 contains 16 residues. V was shortened by 0 bases and J by 4 bases, with 17 bases between the two germline ends. Germline V gene data show CDR1 as SGHRS and CDR2 as YFSETQ. CDR3 amino acids: CASSLGQAMIRYEQYF. The CDR3 DNA follows: TGCGCCAGCAGCTTGGGGCAGGCGATGATTCGGTACGAGCAGTACTTC.